A single sample is the source of the 18 T cell receptor beta chains below, sequenced in a study of T cell clonality in common variable immunodeficiency. Libraries were prepared by immunoSEQ multiplex PCR; TCRdb keeps only in-frame clonotypes and omits some of them. The record shows 40,000 to 45,000 clones for this sample, with no singletons present. The sample taken for sequencing was peripheral blood mononuclear cells. Source of these receptors: a person between 18 and 69 years old in good health.

This clone appeared a few times. The read terminates 3 residues ahead of where the CDR3 ends, so the germline J gene completes it. The chain is built from TRBV7-8 and TRBJ2-4, with 10 positions matching TRBD2. The CDR3 has 15 residues. J was trimmed by 5 bases and V by 3 bases; bases with no gene match: 4. Per germline, CDR1 SGHVS and CDR2 FQNEAQ. CDR3 sequence: CASSFSGGTQNIQYF. The part of the CDR3 DNA that was read is TGTGCCAGCAGCTTTAGCGGGGGGACCCAAAACATT.

At least ten counts were recorded for this clone. Read coverage stops 3 residues before the CDR3 terminus; the germline J gene supplies the remainder. V and J are TRBV20-1 and TRBJ2-1; 7 bases match TRBD1. Germline V gene data show CDR1 as DFQATT and CDR2 as SNEGSKA (reference sequence). The CDR3 is 16 amino acids. V shed 2 bases, J shed 5 bases, and the junction held 12 bases outside the gene matches. The chain's CDR3 is CSARLPRGQGDNEQFF. The part of the CDR3 DNA that was read is TGCAGTGCTAGATTGCCCCGGGGTCAGGGGGACAATGAG.

This clone occurred many times. The read comes to an end 3 residues before the CDR3 does, leaving the germline J gene to fill in the end. The gene calls are TRBV10-3 and TRBJ2-3; 9 nucleotides match TRBD2. Germline trimming cut 5 bases from V and 3 bases from J; bases unmatched to any gene: 3. Per germline, CDR1 ENHRY and CDR2 SYGVKD. The CDR3 is 14 residues long. CDR3 sequence reads: CAISTSGLTDTQYF. The covered CDR3 bases are TGTGCCATCAGTACTAGCGGGTTAACAGATACG.

This clone was recorded at least ten times. The read ends 3 residues early relative to the CDR3; the germline J gene fills the gap. The chain links TRBV7-8 to TRBJ2-7, with 8 bases aligning to TRBD1. The CDR3 is 17 amino acids. Losses at the gene ends were 5 bases for V and 3 bases for J; bases not matched to a gene: 15. Germline lookup yields CDR1 SGHVS and CDR2 FQNEAQ. The CDR3 region is CASSITGTGQYLYEQYF. The part of the CDR3 DNA that was read is TGTGCCAGCAGCATTACCGGGACAGGCCAGTACCTCTACGAG.

The table lists this clone with many counts. The sequenced fragment ends 3 residues before the CDR3 boundary, so the rest is inferred from the germline J gene. The chain couples TRBV4-1 to TRBJ2-1; D possibly corresponds to TRBD2 (6 bases). CDR3 size: 16 residues. CDR1 and CDR2 from the germline V gene are MGHRA and YSYEKL. The V gene lost 4 bases and the J gene lost 0 bases, with 13 bases spanning the gap. The sequenced part of the CDR3 DNA is TGCGCCAGCAGCCTAAGGGACTCTAGCTCCTACAATGAG. It encodes CASSLRDSSSYNE. The full-length CDR3 reads as CASSLRDSSSYNEQFF.

In this sample, this clone turned up many times. The CDR3 end lies 3 residues beyond the end of the read and is filled in from the germline J gene. The gene calls are TRBV20-1 and TRBJ2-5, with 8 bases identical to TRBD2. The germline V gene has CDR1 DFQATT and CDR2 SNEGSKA (reference sequence). Trimming took 5 bases from V and 5 from J; bases not matched to a gene: 1. This CDR3 spans 11 amino acids. The CDR3 DNA, read in part, is TGCAGTGCTGAGCGGGGGGAGACC. Its protein is CSAERGET. The full CDR3 sequence reads CSAERGETQYF.

This clone was seen repeatedly, ten times or more. Read coverage stops 3 residues before the CDR3 terminus; the germline J gene supplies the remainder. V is TRBV30 and J is TRBJ1-5, with a weak D call TRBD1 (6 bases). Per germline, CDR1 GTSNPN and CDR2 SVGIG (reference sequence). Between the trimmed V and J ends, which lost 1 base and 3 bases, there was a span of 7 bases. The CDR3 covers 13 residues. The DNA read from the CDR3 is TGTGCCTGGAGTGGGGGGCCCAATCAGCCC. It encodes CAWSGGPNQP. The full CDR3 sequence reads CAWSGGPNQPQHF.

This clone came up many times. Coverage ceases 3 residues before the CDR3 finishes, and the germline J gene fills in the end. V and J are TRBV19 and TRBJ1-1; D possibly corresponds to TRBD1 (5 bases). V was pared by 7 bases and J by 1 base, with 7 bases between. This CDR3 has 12 amino acids. The germline V gene encodes CDR1 LNHDA and CDR2 SQIVND (reference sequence). The sequenced part of the CDR3 DNA is TGTGCCAGTAACCAGGGGAACACTGAA. This codes for CASNQGNTE. The complete CDR3 protein is CASNQGNTEAFF.

This clone was detected many times. Read data end 3 residues before the CDR3 end; the end is taken from the germline J gene. This chain joins TRBV7-6 and TRBJ2-7; 7 bases fit TRBD1. The length of the CDR3 is 15 residues. V shed 5 bases, J shed 1 base, and the junction held 8 bases outside the gene matches. CDR1 is SGHVS and CDR2 is FNYEAQ in the germline V gene. CDR3 amino acids: CASSPSGTVSYEQYF. The DNA read from the CDR3 is TGTGCCAGCAGCCCCTCCGGGACAGTATCCTACGAG.

This clone has at least ten counts. The CDR3 end lies 3 residues beyond the end of the read and is filled in from the germline J gene. V and J are TRBV13 and TRBJ2-5, with TRBD1 identical over 9 bases. The J segment lost 5 bases and the V segment lost 0 bases, leaving 7 bases of the junction unmatched. The V gene's germline CDR1 is PRHDT and CDR2 FYEKMQ (reference sequence). The CDR3 is made up of 16 amino acids. CDR3: CASSLGGQGMKETQYF. The sequenced part of the CDR3 DNA is TGTGCCAGCAGCTTAGGGGGACAGGGTATGAAGGAGACC. The full variable domain, rest sourced from reference TRBV13 and TRBJ2-5, is AAGVIQSPRHLIKEKRETATLKCYPIPRHDTVYWYQQGPGQDPQFLISFYEKMQSDKGSIPDRFSAQQFSDYHSELNMSSLELGDSALYFCASSLGGQGMKETQYFGPGTRLLVL.

This clone was recorded many times. The sequence runs out 3 residues before the end of the CDR3; the remainder is reconstructed from the germline J gene. V usage is TRBV5-6 and J usage is TRBJ2-5; D is unresolved. The CDR3 is 11 amino acids. V dropped 5 bases and J dropped 7 bases, with 9 bases sitting between them. Germline CDR1 is SGHDT and CDR2 is YYEEEE. The covered CDR3 bases are TGTGCCAGCAGTGTTCTAGGGACC. This translates into CASSVLGT. The whole CDR3 sequence is CASSVLGTQYF.

This clone was picked up a small number of times. A read error is likely here: a far larger clone is one base away. The sequence runs out 3 residues before the end of the CDR3; the remainder is reconstructed from the germline J gene. The genes are TRBV7-9 and TRBJ2-2; D uncertain. V lost 1 base, J lost 7 bases, and 7 bases lay in between. The CDR3 contains 13 residues. Germline CDR1 reads SEHNR; CDR2 reads FQNEAQ (reference sequence). CDR3 sequence reads: CASSLVAVGELFF. The CDR3 bases that were read are TGTGCCAGCAGCTTAGTAGCCGTCGGGGAG.

This clone was found many times. From the germline J gene comes the end of the CDR3, since the read stops 3 residues before it. The chain links TRBV20-1 to TRBJ1-6; perhaps TRBD1 as D (6 bases). The CDR3 is 13 residues long. From germline, CDR1 is DFQATT and CDR2 SNEGSKA (reference sequence). Between the trimmed V and J ends, which lost 3 bases and 7 bases, there was a span of 10 bases. The covered CDR3 bases are TGCAGTGCTAGTCTACAGGGAAATTCACCC. Encoded protein: CSASLQGNSP. The whole CDR3 sequence is CSASLQGNSPLHF.

This clone has at least ten counts. The missing CDR3 end, 3 residues past where the read stops, is filled in from the germline J gene. The chain is built from TRBV20-1 and TRBJ1-1; D remains unclear. CDR3 length: 12 amino acids. V was shortened by 5 bases and J by 6 bases, with 13 bases between the two germline ends. Germline CDR1 and CDR2: DFQATT and SNEGSKA (reference sequence). The CDR3 protein is CSAWTTRSEAFF. CDR3 DNA (partial): TGCAGTGCTTGGACTACTCGGTCTGAA.

This clone showed up many times. CDR3 sequence reads: CASRRGGNEQFF. CDR3 DNA, as far as it was read: TGTGCCAGCCGCCGGGGTGGCAATGAG. V usage is TRBV27 and J usage is TRBJ2-1, with D tentatively TRBD2 (5 bases). Coverage ceases 3 residues before the CDR3 finishes, and the germline J gene fills in the end. The germline V gene has CDR1 MNHEY and CDR2 SMNVEV (reference sequence). Trimming left V 8 bases short and J 6 bases short, with 11 bases between. The CDR3 totals 12 residues.

Many counts were recorded for this clone. The CDR3 extends 3 residues past the end of the read, so its final part is completed from the germline J gene. The chain links TRBV7-8 to TRBJ1-1; D is possibly TRBD1 (5 bases). V gave up 1 base and J gave up 5 bases, with 8 bases separating them. The CDR3 runs to 13 residues. The V gene's germline CDR1 is SGHVS and CDR2 FQNEAQ. The CDR3 DNA, read in part, is TGTGCCAGCAGCTTAGGCGGGGGTACTGAA. This encodes CASSLGGGTE. The full CDR3 sequence reads CASSLGGGTEAFF. Complete variable domain (other parts from reference TRBV7-8 and TRBJ1-1): GAGVSQSPRYKVAKRGQDVALRCDPISGHVSLFWYQQALGQGPEFLTYFQNEAQLDKSGLPSDRFFAERPEGSVSTLKIQRTQQEDSAVYLCASSLGGGTEAFFGQGTRLTVV.

The sample holds a few counts of this clone. One end of the junction varies from germline; a read error may be responsible. With the read ending 3 residues before the CDR3 end, the germline J gene is used to fill in that end. The chain recombines TRBV7-7 with TRBJ1-2, with D possibly TRBD1 on 5 matching bases. The germline V gene has CDR1 SSHAT and CDR2 FNYEAQ (reference sequence). This CDR3 comprises 15 residues. CDR3 DNA (partial): TGTGCTAGCAGACGGACACTTTCGGAGTCGGATACC. Translating gives CASRRTLSESDT. In full, the CDR3 is CASRRTLSESDTYTF.

In this sample, this clone turned up many times. CDR3: CASSDSSQGDTDTQYF. The CDR3 DNA, read in part, is TGTGCCAGCAGTGACTCGAGTCAGGGGGACACAGATACG. This chain connects TRBV6-4 to TRBJ2-3; 7 bases fit TRBD1. From the germline J gene comes the end of the CDR3, since the read stops 3 residues before it. V lost 0 bases, J lost 2 bases, and 5 bases stayed unmatched. Germline V gene lookup returns CDR1 MRHNA and CDR2 SNTAGT. The CDR3 runs 16 residues.